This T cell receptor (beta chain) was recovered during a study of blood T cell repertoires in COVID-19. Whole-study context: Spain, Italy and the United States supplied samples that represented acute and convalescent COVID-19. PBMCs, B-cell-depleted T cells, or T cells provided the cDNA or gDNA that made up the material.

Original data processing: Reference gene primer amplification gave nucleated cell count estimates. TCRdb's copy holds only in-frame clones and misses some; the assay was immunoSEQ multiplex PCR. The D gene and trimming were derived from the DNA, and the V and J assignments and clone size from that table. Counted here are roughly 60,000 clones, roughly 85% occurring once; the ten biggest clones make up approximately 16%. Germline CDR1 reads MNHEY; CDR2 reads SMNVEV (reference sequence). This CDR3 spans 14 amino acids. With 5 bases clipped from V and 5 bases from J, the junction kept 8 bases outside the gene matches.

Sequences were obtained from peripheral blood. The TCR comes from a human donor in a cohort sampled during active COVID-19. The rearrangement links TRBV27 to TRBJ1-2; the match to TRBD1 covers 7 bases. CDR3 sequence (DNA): TGTGCCAGCAGTCCGGGGGACAGTTATTATGGCTACACCTTC. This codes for CASSPGDSYYGYTF.